The sample holds a few counts of the clone carrying this T cell receptor (beta chain). CDR3 size: 16 residues. Germline CDR1 and CDR2: LNHDA and SQIVND (reference sequence). Unmatched junction bases numbered 18, after V lost 7 bases and J lost 8 bases. This record belongs to a study of CD8 T cells in ankylosing spondylitis. MiXCR, applied by TCRdb to the 5' RACE reads, yields one record per CDR3 protein. This table holds some 90,000 distinct CDR3 sequences, 27% found once. The receptor's source is a male donor with ankylosing spondylitis or in good health (not recorded which). The source material was blood, either unsorted or a sorted T cell fraction (not recorded which). The rearrangement joins TRBV19 to TRBJ1-2; 8 bases are a match to TRBD1. The DNA for the CDR3 is TGTGCCAGTAACCTTTTCCCCTCCGACAGGGGTTACGGCTACACCTTC. It specifies CASNLFPSDRGYGYTF.